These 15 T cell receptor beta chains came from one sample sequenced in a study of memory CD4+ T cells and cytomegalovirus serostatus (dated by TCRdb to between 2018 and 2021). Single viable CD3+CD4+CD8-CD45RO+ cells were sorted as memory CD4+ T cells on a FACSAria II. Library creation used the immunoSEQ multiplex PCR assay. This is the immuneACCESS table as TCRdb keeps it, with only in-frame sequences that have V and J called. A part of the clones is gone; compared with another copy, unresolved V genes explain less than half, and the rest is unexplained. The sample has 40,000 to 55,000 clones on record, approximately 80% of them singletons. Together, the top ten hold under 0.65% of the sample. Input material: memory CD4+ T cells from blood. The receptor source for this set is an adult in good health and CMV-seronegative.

DNA for the CDR3: TGCAGCGTTGAGATGGTATCTGAAGCTTTCTTT. This translates into CSVEMVSEAFF. The chain couples TRBV29-1 to TRBJ1-1, with no clear D. Trimming stripped 3 bases from V and 6 bases from J, with 8 bases between. Germline V lookup: CDR1 SQVTM, CDR2 ANQGSEA. The CDR3 has 11 residues.

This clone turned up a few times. DNA of the CDR3: TGTGCCAGCAGCTTAGTTGGTGGGATTAACACTGAAGCTTTCTTT. Amino acids: CASSLVGGINTEAFF. The chain carries TRBV11-2 and TRBJ1-1; D unresolved. The CDR3 covers 15 residues. V gave up 1 base and J gave up 2 bases, with 11 bases separating them. CDR1 is SGHAT, CDR2 FQNNGV, per germline.

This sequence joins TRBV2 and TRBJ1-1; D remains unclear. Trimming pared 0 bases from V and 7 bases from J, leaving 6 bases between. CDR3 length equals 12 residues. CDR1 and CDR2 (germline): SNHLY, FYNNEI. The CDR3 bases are TGTGCCAGCAGTGAAGCGGAGAGTGAAGCTTTCTTT. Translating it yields CASSEAESEAFF.

The DNA for the CDR3 is TGTGCCAGCAGCTTAGAAGGGACAGGGATTCAGCCCCAGCATTTT. It is translated as CASSLEGTGIQPQHF. The chain is built from TRBV7-2 and TRBJ1-5; 9 positions match TRBD1. From germline, CDR1 is SGHTA and CDR2 FQGNSA. The CDR3 totals 15 residues. Trimming at V came to 1 base and at J to 6 bases, leaving 4 bases not matched to a gene. The full variable domain, in which reference TRBV7-2 and TRBJ1-5 provide the parts outside the CDR3, is GAGVSQSPSNKVTEKGKDVELRCDPISGHTALYWYRQSLGQGLEFLIYFQGNSAPDKSGLPSDRFSAERTGGSVSTLTIQRTQQEDSAVYLCASSLEGTGIQPQHFGDGTRLSIL.

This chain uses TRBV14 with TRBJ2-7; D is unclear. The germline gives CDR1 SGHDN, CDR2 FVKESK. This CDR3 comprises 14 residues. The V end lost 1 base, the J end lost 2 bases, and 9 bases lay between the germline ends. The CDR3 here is CASSQVNRAYEQYF. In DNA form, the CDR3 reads TGTGCCAGCAGCCAAGTGAACAGAGCCTACGAGCAGTACTTC.

The CDR3 is CASSPEQDRSYEQYF. CDR3 coding DNA: TGTGCCAGCAGCCCCGAGCAAGACAGGTCCTACGAGCAGTACTTC. The V and J genes are TRBV28 and TRBJ2-7; perhaps TRBD1 as D (6 bases). Trimming stripped 6 bases from V and 1 base from J, with 16 bases between. The CDR3 has 15 amino acids. The germline gives CDR1 MDHEN, CDR2 SYDVKM.

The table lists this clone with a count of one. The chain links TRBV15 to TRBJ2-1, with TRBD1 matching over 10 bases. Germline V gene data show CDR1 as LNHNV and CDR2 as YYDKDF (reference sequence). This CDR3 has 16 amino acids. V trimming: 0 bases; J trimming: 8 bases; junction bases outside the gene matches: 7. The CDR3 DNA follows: TGTGCCACCAGCAGAGATCGGGGACAGGGGCCCTATGAGCAGTTCTTC. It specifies CATSRDRGQGPYEQFF. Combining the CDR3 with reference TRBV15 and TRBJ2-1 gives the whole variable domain DAMVIQNPRYQVTQFGKPVTLSCSQTLNHNVMYWYQQKSSQAPKLLFHYYDKDFNNEADTPDNFQSRRPNTSFCFLDIRSPGLGDTAMYLCATSRDRGQGPYEQFFGPGTRLTVL.

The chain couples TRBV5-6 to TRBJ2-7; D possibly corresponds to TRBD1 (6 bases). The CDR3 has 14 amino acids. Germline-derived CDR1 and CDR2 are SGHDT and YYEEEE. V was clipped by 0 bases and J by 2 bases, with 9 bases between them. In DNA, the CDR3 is TGTGCCAGCAGCTTGGTTCAGGGGACCTACGAGCAGTACTTC. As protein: CASSLVQGTYEQYF. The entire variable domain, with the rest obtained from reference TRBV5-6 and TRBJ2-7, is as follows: DAGVTQSPTHLIKTRGQQVTLRCSPKSGHDTVSWYQQALGQGPQFIFQYYEEEERQRGNFPDRFSGHQFPNYSSELNVNALLLGDSALYLCASSLVQGTYEQYFGPGTRLTVT.

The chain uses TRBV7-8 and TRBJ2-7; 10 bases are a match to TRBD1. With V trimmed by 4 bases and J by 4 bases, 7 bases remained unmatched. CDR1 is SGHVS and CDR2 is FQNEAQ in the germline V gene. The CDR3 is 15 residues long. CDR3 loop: CASSSDRGVGYEQYF. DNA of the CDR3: TGTGCCAGCAGCTCGGACAGGGGGGTCGGTTACGAGCAGTACTTC.

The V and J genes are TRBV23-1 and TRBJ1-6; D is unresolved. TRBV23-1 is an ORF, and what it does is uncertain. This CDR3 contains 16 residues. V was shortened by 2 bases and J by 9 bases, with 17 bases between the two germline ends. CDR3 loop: CASSQEGPGRFSPLHF. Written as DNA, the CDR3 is TGCGCCAGCAGTCAAGAAGGTCCGGGGAGGTTTTCACCCCTCCACTTT.

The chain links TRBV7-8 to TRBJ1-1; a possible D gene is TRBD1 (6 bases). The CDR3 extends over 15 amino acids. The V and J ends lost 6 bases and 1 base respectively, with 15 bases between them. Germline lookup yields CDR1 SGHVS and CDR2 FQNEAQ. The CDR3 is CASRPVLGANTEAFF. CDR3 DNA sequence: TGTGCCAGCAGGCCGGTTTTGGGGGCGAACACTGAAGCTTTCTTT.

This CDR3 is CASTGTPSYEQYF. CDR3 nucleotide sequence: TGTGCCAGCACCGGGACTCCCAGCTACGAGCAGTACTTC. The chain joins TRBV28 to TRBJ2-7; possibly TRBD2 for D (6 bases). The V gene lost 7 bases and the J gene lost 3 bases, with 13 bases spanning the gap. Germline V gene sequence: CDR1 MDHEN, CDR2 SYDVKM. The CDR3 extends over 13 amino acids.

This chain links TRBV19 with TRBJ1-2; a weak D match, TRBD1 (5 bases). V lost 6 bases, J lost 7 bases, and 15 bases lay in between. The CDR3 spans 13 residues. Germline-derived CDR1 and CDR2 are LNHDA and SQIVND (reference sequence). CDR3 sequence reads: CASSRDFSGGYTF. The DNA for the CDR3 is TGTGCCAGTAGCAGGGATTTCTCGGGTGGCTACACCTTC.

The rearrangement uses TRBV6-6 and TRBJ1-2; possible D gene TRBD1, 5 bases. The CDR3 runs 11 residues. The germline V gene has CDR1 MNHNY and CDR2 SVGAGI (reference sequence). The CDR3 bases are TGTGTTTCGGGGCAGTCTTTACTCTACACCTTC. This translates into CVSGQSLLYTF.

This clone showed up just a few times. CDR3 DNA: TGTGCCAGCAGCTTAGATCAATACAGGACAGACAAAAACATTCAGTACTTC. The encoded protein is CASSLDQYRTDKNIQYF. V usage is TRBV11-2 and J usage is TRBJ2-4, with D perhaps matching TRBD1 (6 bases). Germline V gene lookup returns CDR1 SGHAT and CDR2 FQNNGV. This CDR3 is 17 amino acids long. The V gene lost 0 bases and the J gene lost 3 bases, with 15 bases spanning the gap.